These 5 T cell receptor beta chains originate from one sample sequenced in a study of identical twins. TCRdb analysed the 5' RACE reads with MiXCR anew, one entry per CDR3 protein. The table has about 100,000 distinct CDR3 sequences, about 5.6% seen once. The sample consisted of memory T cells sorted from blood. The receptors were sampled from a woman in her forties or fifties in good health.

This clonotype was seen repeatedly, ten times or more. J is TRBJ2-3 and V is TRBV5-1; 8 bases fit TRBD1. The CDR3 length is 15 residues. The germline V gene encodes CDR1 SGHRS and CDR2 YFSETQ. V gave up 5 bases and J gave up 2 bases; unmatched junction bases: 7. The CDR3 reads CASRHGQGFTDTQYF. The CDR3 DNA is TGCGCCAGCAGGCATGGACAGGGTTTCACAGATACGCAGTATTTT.

This clonotype has at least ten counts. The V and J genes are TRBV15 and TRBJ1-2; the D gene is possibly TRBD1 (6 bases). The CDR3 loop spans 16 amino acids. Germline V gene sequence: CDR1 LNHNV, CDR2 YYDKDF (reference sequence). V was shortened by 0 bases and J by 2 bases, with 13 bases between the two germline ends. The CDR3 DNA reads TGTGCCACCAGCAGAGATAGCCTCGACAGGAACTATGGCTACACCTTC. This codes for CATSRDSLDRNYGYTF.

This clonotype was counted many times. The chain is built from TRBV5-5 and TRBJ1-6; D not certain. This CDR3 is 14 amino acids long. Germline-derived CDR1 and CDR2 are SGHKS and YYEKEE (reference sequence). Between the trimmed V and J ends, which lost 0 bases and 7 bases, there was a span of 8 bases. The CDR3 DNA is TGTGCCAGCAGCTTGGAGGGCTCAAATTCACCCCTCCACTTT. Protein product: CASSLEGSNSPLHF.

This clonotype was detected many times. V usage is TRBV27 and J usage is TRBJ1-2, with D possibly TRBD1 on 6 matching bases. This CDR3 has 14 residues. Trimming took 2 bases from V and 5 from J, leaving 12 bases between them. Germline V gene sequence: CDR1 MNHEY, CDR2 SMNVEV (reference sequence). The CDR3 loop reads CASSLKGGYYGYTF. CDR3 in DNA: TGTGCCAGCAGTTTAAAGGGGGGCTATTATGGCTACACCTTC.

This clonotype was observed at least ten times. This sequence joins TRBV19 and TRBJ1-2; D might be TRBD1 (6 bases). The V end lost 4 bases, the J end lost 0 bases, and 12 bases lay between the germline ends. The CDR3 loop spans 15 amino acids. Germline-derived CDR1 and CDR2 are LNHDA and SQIVND (reference sequence). DNA of the CDR3: TGTGCCAGTAGTACGGACAGCCAATCTAACTATGGCTACACCTTC. Translated: CASSTDSQSNYGYTF.